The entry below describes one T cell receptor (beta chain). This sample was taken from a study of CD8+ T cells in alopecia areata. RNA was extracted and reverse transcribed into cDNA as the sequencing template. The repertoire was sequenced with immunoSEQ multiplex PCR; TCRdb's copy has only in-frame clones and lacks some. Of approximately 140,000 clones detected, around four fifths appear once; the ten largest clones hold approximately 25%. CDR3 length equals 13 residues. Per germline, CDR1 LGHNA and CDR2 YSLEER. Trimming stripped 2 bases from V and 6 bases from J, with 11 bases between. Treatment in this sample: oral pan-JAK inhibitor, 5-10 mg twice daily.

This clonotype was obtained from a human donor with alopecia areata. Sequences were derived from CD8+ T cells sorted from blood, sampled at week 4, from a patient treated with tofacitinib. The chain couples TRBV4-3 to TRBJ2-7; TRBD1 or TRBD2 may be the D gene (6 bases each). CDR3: CASSQRTAGEQYF. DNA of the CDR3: TGCGCCAGCAGCCAACGGACAGCGGGCGAGCAGTACTTC.